The next 10 T cell receptor beta chains were all read from a single sample in a study of shared T cell receptors in the human thymus. Using immunoSEQ multiplex PCR, the repertoire was profiled, and TCRdb retains in-frame clones only, with some absent. The repertoire holds hundreds of thousands of clones, 70% to 90% seen once, with 0.0095% to 0.012% in the top ten. The same data also contributed to another study, on human thymus T cells.

The specimen sequenced was thymocytes. These receptors were taken from a boy under three years old with a congenital heart defect.

This chain uses TRBV5-6 with TRBJ1-2, with 8 positions matching TRBD1. J was trimmed by 4 bases and V by 6 bases; bases with no gene match: 23. Germline loops: CDR1 SGHDT, CDR2 YYEEEE. CDR3 length: 19 residues. CDR3 in DNA: TGTGCCAGCACCTTTAAGGCTGCGACAGGGGAGATCCCCTGCTATGGCTACACCTTC. The encoded protein is CASTFKAATGEIPCYGYTF.

This sequence joins TRBV5-5 and TRBJ2-7; D might be TRBD2 (7 bases). Germline CDR1 is SGHKS and CDR2 is YYEKEE (reference sequence). Trimming removed 4 bases at V and 0 bases at J, with 17 bases between. The CDR3 spans 16 residues. The CDR3 region is CASSPPVGGASYEQYF. The DNA for the CDR3 is TGTGCCAGCAGCCCCCCGGTAGGGGGGGCCTCCTACGAGCAGTACTTC.

This sequence joins TRBV9 and TRBJ2-7; D is perhaps TRBD2 (5 bases). The CDR3 is 12 residues long. Looked up from germline, CDR1 is SGDLS and CDR2 is YYNGEE. Trimming took off 3 bases at V and 9 bases at J, with 13 bases between the two ends. CDR3 in amino acids: CASSAGVGWQYF. Here the CDR3 DNA reads TGTGCCAGCAGCGCCGGGGTGGGGTGGCAGTACTTC.

This chain joins TRBV19 and TRBJ2-2, with D possibly TRBD1 on 6 matching bases. CDR1 is LNHDA and CDR2 is SQIVND in the germline V gene (reference sequence). The CDR3 contains 15 residues. Trimming left V 6 bases short and J 0 bases short, with 11 bases between. The CDR3 spells CASSPNRANTGELFF. The CDR3 nucleotides are TGTGCCAGTAGCCCGAACAGGGCGAACACCGGGGAGCTGTTTTTT.

This clone came up once. The chain has TRBV5-5 and TRBJ2-7, with 7 bases lining up with TRBD1. V dropped 4 bases and J dropped 7; count of bases not matched to a gene: 8. This CDR3 is 13 amino acids long. Per the germline V gene, CDR1 is SGHKS and CDR2 is YYEKEE (reference sequence). This chain's CDR3 is CASSRGQSKEQYF. CDR3 nucleotide sequence: TGTGCCAGCAGCCGGGGACAGTCCAAAGAGCAGTACTTC.

The CDR3 DNA follows: TGTGCCAGCAGTCAAGGGACTAGCGGGAGTGTCACCTACGAGCAGTACTTC. It codes for CASSQGTSGSVTYEQYF. This rearrangement joins TRBV27 to TRBJ2-7; 14 bases map to TRBD2. V shed 5 bases, J shed 2 bases, and the junction held 8 bases outside the gene matches. CDR1 is MNHEY and CDR2 is SMNVEV in the germline V gene (reference sequence). The CDR3 is 17 amino acids.

The chain links TRBV5-6 to TRBJ2-3, with D possibly called TRBD1 or TRBD2 (5 bases each). Germline-derived CDR1 and CDR2 are SGHDT and YYEEEE. V was pared by 4 bases and J by 0 bases, with 18 bases between. The CDR3 length is 17 residues. The CDR3 region is CASSVDMDFLSTDTQYF. CDR3 coding DNA: TGTGCCAGCAGCGTGGACATGGACTTTCTTAGCACAGATACGCAGTATTTT.

The CDR3 region has the DNA TGCAGCGTTTCACCTTGGGGCGGGATTAGCACAGATACGCAGTATTTT. Protein sequence: CSVSPWGGISTDTQYF. The genes are TRBV29-1 and TRBJ2-3; TRBD2 is a possible D gene (6 bases). CDR1 and CDR2 (germline): SQVTM, ANQGSEA. Trimming cost V 5 bases and J 0 bases, with 18 bases left between them. This CDR3 contains 16 residues.

The chain uses TRBV7-6 and TRBJ1-1; 10 bases fit TRBD1. Per the germline V gene, CDR1 is SGHVS and CDR2 is FNYEAQ. Trimming took 5 bases from V and 13 from J; bases not matched to a gene: 7. The CDR3 runs 12 residues. The CDR3 loop is CASSPAGQGIFF. The CDR3, as DNA: TGTGCCAGCAGCCCTGCGGGACAGGGGATTTTCTTT.

The chain has TRBV5-4 and TRBJ2-7, with D tentatively TRBD2 (5 bases). Trimming stripped 1 base from V and 5 bases from J, with 10 bases between. Germline CDR1 is SGHNT and CDR2 is YYREEE (reference sequence). The CDR3 has 13 amino acids. The CDR3 DNA reads as TGTGCCAGCAGCTTGACTAGTTCCCACGAGCAGTACTTC. Its translation is CASSLTSSHEQYF.